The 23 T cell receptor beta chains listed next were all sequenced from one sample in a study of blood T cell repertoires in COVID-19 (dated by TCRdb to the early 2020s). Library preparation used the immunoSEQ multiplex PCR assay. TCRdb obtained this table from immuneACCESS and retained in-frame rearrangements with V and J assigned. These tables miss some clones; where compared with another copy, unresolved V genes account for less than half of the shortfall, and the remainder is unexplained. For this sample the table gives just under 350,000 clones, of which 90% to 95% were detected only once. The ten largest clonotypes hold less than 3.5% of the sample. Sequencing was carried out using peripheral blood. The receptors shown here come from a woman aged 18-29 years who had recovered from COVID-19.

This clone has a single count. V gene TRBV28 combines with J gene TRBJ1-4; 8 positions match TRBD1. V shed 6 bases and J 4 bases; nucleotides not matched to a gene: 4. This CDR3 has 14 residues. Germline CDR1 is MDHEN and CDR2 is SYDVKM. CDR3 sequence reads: CASSRQGYNEKLFF. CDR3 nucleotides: TGTGCCAGCAGCAGACAGGGGTATAATGAAAAACTGTTTTTT.

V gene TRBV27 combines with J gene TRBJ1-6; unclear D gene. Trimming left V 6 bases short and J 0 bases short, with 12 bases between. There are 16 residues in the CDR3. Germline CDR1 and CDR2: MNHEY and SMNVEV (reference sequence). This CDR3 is CASSRIGSSYNSPLHF. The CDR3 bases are TGTGCCAGCAGCCGTATTGGGAGCTCCTATAATTCACCCCTCCACTTT.

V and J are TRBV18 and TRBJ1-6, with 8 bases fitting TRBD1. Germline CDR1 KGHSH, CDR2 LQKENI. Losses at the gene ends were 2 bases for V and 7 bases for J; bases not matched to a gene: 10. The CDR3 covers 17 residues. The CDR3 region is CASSPINPGQGNSPLHF. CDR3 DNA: TGTGCCAGCTCACCAATTAACCCAGGACAGGGAAATTCACCCCTCCACTTT.

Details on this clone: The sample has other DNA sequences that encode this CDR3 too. The CDR3 reads CASSLVAGNTEAFF. DNA of the CDR3: TGCGCCAGCAGCTTGGTTGCAGGGAACACTGAAGCTTTCTTT. The rearrangement joins TRBV5-1 to TRBJ1-1; D is unclear. The germline gives CDR1 SGHRS, CDR2 YFSETQ. Trimming removed 0 bases from V and 1 base from J, with 7 bases in between. This CDR3 contains 14 residues.

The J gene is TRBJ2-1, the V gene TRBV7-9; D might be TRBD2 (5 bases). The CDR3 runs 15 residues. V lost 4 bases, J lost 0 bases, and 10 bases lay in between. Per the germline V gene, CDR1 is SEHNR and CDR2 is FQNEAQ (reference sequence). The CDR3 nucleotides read TGTGCCAGCAGCTGGGATGGGAGCTCCTACAATGAGCAGTTCTTC. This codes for CASSWDGSSYNEQFF.

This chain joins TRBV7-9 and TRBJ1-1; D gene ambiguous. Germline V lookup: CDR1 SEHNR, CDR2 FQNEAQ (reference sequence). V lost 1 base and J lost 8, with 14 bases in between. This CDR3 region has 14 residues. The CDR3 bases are TGTGCCAGCAGCTTAGACTCGAGCGCCGGGGAAGCTTTCTTT. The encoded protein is CASSLDSSAGEAFF.

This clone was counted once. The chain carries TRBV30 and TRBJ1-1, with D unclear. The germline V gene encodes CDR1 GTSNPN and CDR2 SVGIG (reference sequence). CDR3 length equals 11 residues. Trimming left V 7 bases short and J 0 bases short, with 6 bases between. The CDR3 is CAFSMNTEAFF. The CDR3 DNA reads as TGTGCCTTTTCAATGAACACTGAAGCTTTCTTT.

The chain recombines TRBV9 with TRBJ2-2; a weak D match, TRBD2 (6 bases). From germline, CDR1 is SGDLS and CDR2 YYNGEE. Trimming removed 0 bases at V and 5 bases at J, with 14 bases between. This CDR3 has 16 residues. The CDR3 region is CASSVEPGVKTGELFF. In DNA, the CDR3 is TGTGCCAGCAGCGTAGAACCGGGAGTTAAAACCGGGGAGCTGTTTTTT.

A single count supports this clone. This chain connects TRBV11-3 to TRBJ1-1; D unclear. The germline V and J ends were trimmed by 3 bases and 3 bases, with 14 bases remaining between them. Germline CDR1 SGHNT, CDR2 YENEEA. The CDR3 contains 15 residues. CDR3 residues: CASSFFRSRDTEAFF. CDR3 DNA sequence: TGTGCCAGCAGCTTTTTCCGTTCTCGGGACACTGAAGCTTTCTTT.

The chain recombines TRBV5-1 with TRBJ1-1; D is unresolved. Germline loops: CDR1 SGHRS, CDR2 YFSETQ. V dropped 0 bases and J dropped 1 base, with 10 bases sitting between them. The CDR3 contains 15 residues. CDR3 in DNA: TGCGCCAGCAGCTTGGCCGGCGGCAAGAACACTGAAGCTTTCTTT. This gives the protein CASSLAGGKNTEAFF.

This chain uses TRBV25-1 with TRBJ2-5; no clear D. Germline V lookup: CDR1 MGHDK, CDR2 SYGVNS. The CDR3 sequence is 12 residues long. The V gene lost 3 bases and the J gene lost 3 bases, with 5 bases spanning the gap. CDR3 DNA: TGTGCCAGCAGTGATCCTAAAGAGACCCAGTACTTC. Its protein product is CASSDPKETQYF.

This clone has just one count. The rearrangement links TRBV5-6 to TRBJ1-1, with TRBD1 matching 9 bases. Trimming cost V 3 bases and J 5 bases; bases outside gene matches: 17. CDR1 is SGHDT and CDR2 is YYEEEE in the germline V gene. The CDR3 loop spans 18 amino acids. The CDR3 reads CASSWGGINRGPRTEAFF. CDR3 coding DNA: TGTGCCAGCAGCTGGGGTGGCATTAACAGGGGGCCACGGACTGAAGCTTTCTTT.

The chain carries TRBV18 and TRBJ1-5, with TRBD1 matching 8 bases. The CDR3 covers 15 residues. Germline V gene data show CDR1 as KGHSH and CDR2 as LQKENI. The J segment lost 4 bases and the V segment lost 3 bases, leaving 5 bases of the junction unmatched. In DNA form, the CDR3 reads TGTGCCAGCTCACCGGACAGGGCCTGGAATCAGCCCCAGCATTTT. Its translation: CASSPDRAWNQPQHF.

The CDR3 bases are TGTGCCAGTAGTGTCAGGACTAGTGCCGGGGAGCTGTTTTTT. This translates into CASSVRTSAGELFF. The genes are TRBV19 and TRBJ2-2, with 7 bases fitting TRBD2. This CDR3 is built from 14 residues. Trimming at V came to 5 bases and at J to 6 bases, leaving 6 bases not matched to a gene. Germline V gives CDR1 LNHDA, CDR2 SQIVND (reference sequence).

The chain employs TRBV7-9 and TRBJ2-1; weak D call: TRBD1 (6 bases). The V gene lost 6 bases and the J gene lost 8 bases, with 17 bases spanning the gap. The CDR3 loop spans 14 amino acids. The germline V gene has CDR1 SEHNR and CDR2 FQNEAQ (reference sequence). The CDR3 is CASSADRLGYEQFF. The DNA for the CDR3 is TGTGCCAGCAGTGCCGACAGGTTGGGCTATGAGCAGTTCTTC.

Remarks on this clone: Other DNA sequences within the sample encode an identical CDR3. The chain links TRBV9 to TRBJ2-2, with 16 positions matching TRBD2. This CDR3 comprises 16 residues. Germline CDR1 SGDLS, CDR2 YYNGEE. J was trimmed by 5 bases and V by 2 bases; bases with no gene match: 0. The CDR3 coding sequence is TGTGCCAGCAGCGTGGGACTAGCGGGAGGGACCGGGGAGCTGTTTTTT. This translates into CASSVGLAGGTGELFF.

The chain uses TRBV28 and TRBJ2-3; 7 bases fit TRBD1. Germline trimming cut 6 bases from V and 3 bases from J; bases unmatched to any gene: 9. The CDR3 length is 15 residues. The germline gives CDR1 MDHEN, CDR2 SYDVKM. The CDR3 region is CASRTTGVKTDTQYF. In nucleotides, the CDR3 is TGTGCCAGCAGGACAACAGGGGTAAAAACAGATACGCAGTATTTT.

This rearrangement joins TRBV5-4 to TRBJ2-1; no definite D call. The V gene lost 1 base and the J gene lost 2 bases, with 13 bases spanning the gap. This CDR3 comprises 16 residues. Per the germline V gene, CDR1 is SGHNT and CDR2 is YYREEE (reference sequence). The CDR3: CASSLTLAAPYNEQFF. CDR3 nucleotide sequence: TGTGCCAGCAGCTTGACTTTGGCGGCCCCCTACAATGAGCAGTTCTTC.

CDR3 loop: CAISERLREGIDEQFF. DNA for the CDR3: TGTGCCATCAGTGAGCGGCTACGGGAGGGGATCGATGAGCAGTTCTTC. This sequence joins TRBV10-3 and TRBJ2-1; 8 bases line up with TRBD2. Trimming removed 2 bases from V and 8 bases from J; junction bases left unmatched: 11. The CDR3 has 16 residues. Germline CDR1 reads ENHRY; CDR2 reads SYGVKD.

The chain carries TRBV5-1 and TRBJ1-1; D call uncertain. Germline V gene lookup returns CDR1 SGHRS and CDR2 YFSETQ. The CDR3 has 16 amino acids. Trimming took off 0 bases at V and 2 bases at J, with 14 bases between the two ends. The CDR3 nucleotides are TGCGCCAGCAGCTTGGCGGGATCCGGGATAAACACTGAAGCTTTCTTT. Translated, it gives CASSLAGSGINTEAFF.

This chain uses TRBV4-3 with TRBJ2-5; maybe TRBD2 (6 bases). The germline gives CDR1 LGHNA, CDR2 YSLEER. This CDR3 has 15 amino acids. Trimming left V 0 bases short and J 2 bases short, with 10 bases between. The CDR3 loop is CASSQDLAVQETQYF. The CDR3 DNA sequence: TGCGCCAGCAGCCAAGACTTAGCGGTTCAAGAGACCCAGTACTTC.

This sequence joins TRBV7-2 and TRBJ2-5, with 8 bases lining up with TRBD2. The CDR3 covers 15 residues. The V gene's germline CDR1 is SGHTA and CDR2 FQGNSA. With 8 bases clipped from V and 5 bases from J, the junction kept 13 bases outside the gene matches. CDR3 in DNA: TGTGCCAGCGGTAATCGGGAGGGCCACACGGAGACCCAGTACTTC. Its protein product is CASGNREGHTETQYF.

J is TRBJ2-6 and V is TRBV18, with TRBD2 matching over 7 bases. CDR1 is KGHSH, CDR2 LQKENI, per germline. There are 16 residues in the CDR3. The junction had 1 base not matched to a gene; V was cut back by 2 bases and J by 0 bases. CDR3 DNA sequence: TGTGCCAGCTCACCATTAGCGGGCTCTGGGGCCAACGTCCTGACTTTC. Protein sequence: CASSPLAGSGANVLTF.